The source of this T cell receptor beta chain is a study of shared clonotypes between healthy human individuals (TCRdb year 2020). With regard to the full study: The cohort comprised a couple of women and a few men aged 18 to 49 years. Per donor, three plates each were used for CD4 naive and CD4 memory, two for CD8 naive, and one for CD8 memory. To estimate repertoire size and how much clonotypes are shared between individuals, the study performed deep sequencing of blood TCR repertoires from roughly five healthy adults. Different laboratories and diverse techniques were used to prepare libraries and sequence TCR repertoires, to increase sequencing depth and limit assay-specific biases. Each donor's leukapheresis produced roughly between roughly 0.9 and 9 billion PBMCs.

With regard to this clone: What this receptor recognizes is not known. Per-base quality was not reported, and no clone a single base away is much larger than it.

Trimming costs V 6 bases and J 5 bases, and their ends lie 11 bases apart. Looking up the germline V gene yields CDR1 MDHEN and CDR2 SYDVKM. Its CDR3 holds 13 amino acids, cysteine through phenylalanine. Only CDR3 DNA remains: 39 bases, in frame from the first base. Healthy HIV-negative adults with no recently reported acute infections or vaccinations were included as donors. Every donor was a Caucasian adult living in Nashville, Tennessee, USA. CD4+ T cells were enriched by magnetic negative selection; naive cells were then positively selected on CD45RA, and the negative fraction formed the memory subset. Blood was collected by leukapheresis, and PBMCs were isolated by Ficoll-Histopaque density gradient centrifugation and then cryopreserved in liquid nitrogen vapor phase. Purity and quantity of every magnetically sorted T cell population were checked by analytical flow cytometry. Each sorted fraction had its genomic DNA isolated and then quantified by UV absorbance on a Nanodrop 2000c.

TCR CDR3 regions were amplified from genomic DNA by multiplex PCR using the deep immunoSEQ assay. Extracted genomic DNA from each cell subset was distributed evenly across all wells of several immunoSEQ 96-well plates, and each plate was treated as a replicate. For sorted subsets, each replicate PCR was loaded with around 220 ng genomic DNA, equivalent to approximately 33,000 T cell genomes. Purified libraries were measured with a Qubit 3.0 fluorometer, size-checked on a Bioanalyzer 2100, and measured again with the KAPA Library Quantification kit. Every immunoSEQ 96-well plate was sequenced on a dedicated single-read 150-cycle Illumina NextSeq 550 flow cell. In the original analysis: Because the immunoSEQ output included only junctional sequences and no quality scores, the filtering could not be the same as the filtering used for full-length reads. Sequences were annotated with PyIR, a Python wrapper for IgBLAST v1.9, using IMGT germline references to assign V/J genes and CDR3. Reads were removed for weak V/J assignments (E-value above 1e-6), missing CDR3, stop codons, out-of-frame junctions, or ambiguous translated residues. A V3J clonotype was defined by an identical inferred V gene, J gene, and CDR3 amino acid sequence. Percentage overlap between repertoires was calculated by dividing the number of shared unique clonotypes by the size of the smaller repertoire. Three approaches were used to assess repertoire richness: RTK rarefaction, the Chao1 estimator, and Recon v2.1 estimates of unobserved clonotypes. For all TCRbeta clonotypes obtained by the gDNA method from a few donors, generation probabilities were computed with OLGA. TCRdb retrieved this table from immuneACCESS and kept in-frame rearrangements only. Not all clones are present; in checked studies, unresolved V genes account for under half, and no reason is known for the remainder. V and J calls and clone size follow that table, whereas D and trimming were derived from the DNA. Recorded for this sample are 700,000 or so clones; 60% to 80% of them occurred a single time. The biggest ten clones account for less than 2% of the sample.

The full study reports these points: The genetic and exposure-history diversity represented was limited by the small number of donors. Sampling was restricted to blood, and TCR repertoires in tissues likely differ from the TCR repertoires found in blood. Pairwise subsampling led to the expectation that sequencing depth would affect the degree of clonotype sharing among donors. Compared with non-shared clonotypes, clonotypes shared by all four sorted-subset donors had higher generation probabilities. Larger estimated clonotype richness was generally found for naive subsets than for memory subsets. Sharing across a handful of donors was observed for roughly 5.4% of naive CD4, over 3% of naive CD8, 2% to 2.5% of memory CD4, and around 0.4% of memory CD8 clonotypes. Even with the large sequencing depth, rarefaction of the sorted-subset datasets indicated that sequencing was incomplete.

Recombination connected TRBV28 to TRBJ1-5; a tentative D call is TRBD1 (6 bases match). The source material was memory CD4+ T cells sorted from blood. The cell subset or site label corresponds to: CD45RA-negative fraction. This TCR derives from a woman aged 25 to 39 in good health. DNA sequence: TGTGCCAGCAGGTCGACAGGATATCAGCCCCAGCATTTT. This translates into CASRSTGYQPQHF.